This entry is about one TCR beta chain. The antigen remains unidentified. The data are from a study of OX40 agonist ivuxolimab in advanced cancers. The wider study: Ivuxolimab, which patients received intravenously every 2 weeks, was dosed at 0.01 to 10 mg/kg. Study conclusions and caveats: Expanded clones were, on average, more numerous among CD8+ T cells than CD4+.

Profiled with immunoSEQ multiplex PCR; TCRdb holds only in-frame clones, not every one. The sample holds 42,000 or so clones, 86% seen once. This CDR3 has 15 amino acids. The TCR was taken from an adult with an advanced solid tumor such as melanoma, head and neck, liver or kidney cancer. The sample here was CD4+ or CD8+ T cells sorted from blood, taken in a trial of the OX40 agonist ivuxolimab. The chain couples TRBV12-2 to TRBJ2-6. TRBV12-2 is classified as a pseudogene. The CDR3 region has the DNA TGTGCAAGTCGCTTAGGACGCTCTGGGGCCAACGTCCTGACTTTC. Translating it yields CASRLGRSGANVLTF.